This T cell receptor beta chain was retrieved from a study of blood T cells in healthy people across ages. Study-wide findings and caveats: Per million T cells, TCR beta diversity dropped about linearly as age rose. Unsorted PBMCs ruled out conclusive naive versus antigen-experienced comparison.

For the second PCR, which ran for roughly 6 to 12 cycles, a sample-barcoded 5' primer and a J-beta primer mix were used. TCRdb independently ran MiXCR on the 5' RACE reads; one entry per CDR3 protein. This table holds approximately 780,000 distinct CDR3 sequences, roughly 25% found once. Comments on this clonotype: The antigen remains undetermined.

Per sample, no less than 6 micrograms of total RNA were extracted. CDR3 length: 16 residues. V was clipped by 3 bases and J by 1 base; unmatched bases: 4. Germline CDR1 SGHNT, CDR2 YENEEA. This sample also belongs to another study, concerning T cells of mothers and their children. That work contributes: Over 10 million reads per mother and about 3 million per child were obtained.

This chain uses TRBV11-3 with TRBJ2-3; the match to TRBD1 covers 10 bases. Material for sequencing was blood. This clonotype originated in a boy aged 5-17 years in good health. This CDR3 is CASSLGGTGGTDTQYF. Written as DNA, the CDR3 is TGTGCCAGCAGCTTGGGTGGGACAGGGGGCACAGATACGCAGTATTTT.